This T cell receptor (beta chain) emerged from a study of blood T cell repertoires in COVID-19. Study-level background: The cDNA or gDNA used as material had been derived from T cells, B-cell-depleted T cells, or PBMCs.

Original data processing: Amplification of reference gene primers was used by the study to estimate nucleated cell counts. Sequencing was performed with immunoSEQ multiplex PCR; in TCRdb, only in-frame clones are kept and a portion is missing. For V, J and clone size, that table is used; D and trimming come from the DNA. The repertoire includes about 210,000 clones, roughly 84% of them detected once, and roughly 10% sits in the top ten. Germline CDR1 is LGHNA and CDR2 is YNFKEQ. Trimming cost V 0 bases and J 6 bases; bases outside gene matches: 9. The CDR3 is made up of 16 amino acids. Sequenced sample: peripheral blood. The sequence was collected from a man over 45 with active or convalescent COVID-19. This chain uses TRBV4-2 with TRBJ2-3; TRBD2 aligns across 7 bases. The DNA of the CDR3 is TGTGCCAGCAGCCAAGATGAGCGGGGTGGCAGGGATACGCAGTATTTT. This gives the protein CASSQDERGGRDTQYF.